The 7 T cell receptor beta chains below were found in one sample sequenced in a study of relationships among human T cell subsets. After negative selection with anti-CD4 multisort beads, CD8+ T cells were positively selected with anti-CD8 beads. TCR alpha and beta CDR3s were amplified from mRNA by semiquantitative ARM-PCR. In ARM-PCR, communal superprimers followed tagged nested gene-specific primers for exponential amplification. Via MiXCR, TCRdb re-called the multiplex PCR reads, giving one row per CDR3 protein. The repertoire includes fewer than 5,500 distinct CDR3 sequences, around two thirds of them detected once, and around three fifths sits in the top ten. The source material was CD8+ T cells sorted from blood. These receptors were obtained from a man between 40 and 49 years old in good health.

By share, this clonotype ranks as medium-sized. V and J are TRBV10-3 and TRBJ2-1; the match to TRBD1 covers 8 bases. The V segment lost 4 bases and the J segment 3 bases; nucleotides outside the gene matches: 5. The CDR3 extends over 15 amino acids. Looked up from germline, CDR1 is ENHRY and CDR2 is SYGVKD. The CDR3 here is CAISGTGLNYNEQFF. As DNA, the CDR3 is TGTGCCATCAGTGGGACAGGGTTGAACTACAATGAGCAGTTCTTC.

The table lists this clonotype with a few counts. The chain carries TRBV27 and TRBJ2-1; 10 bases agree with TRBD2. V shed 0 bases, J shed 3 bases, and the junction held 8 bases outside the gene matches. This CDR3 contains 18 residues. CDR1 is MNHEY, CDR2 SMNVEV, per germline (reference sequence). DNA of the CDR3: TGTGCCAGCAGTTTATCAGGGGGGGGACTAGCGATCTACAATGAGCAGTTCTTC. This gives the protein CASSLSGGGLAIYNEQFF.

Worth noting for this clonotype: The germline gene is not matched at one end of the junction; a read error may be the cause. The V gene is TRBV5-4, the J gene TRBJ2-5; no clear D gene. Germline CDR1 is SGHNT and CDR2 is YYREEE (reference sequence). This CDR3 region has 13 residues. This CDR3 is CASSLFKQETQYF. CDR3 bases: TGCGCCAGCAGCTTGTTCAAACAAGAGACCCAGTACTTC.

This clonotype was counted once. CDR3 in amino acids: CSVEEAGRGYEQYF. CDR3 bases: TGCAGCGTTGAAGAGGCAGGCCGGGGCTACGAGCAGTACTTC. The chain is built from TRBV29-1 and TRBJ2-7, with D perhaps TRBD2 (5 bases). The CDR3 runs 14 residues. The germline gives CDR1 SQVTM, CDR2 ANQGSEA. The V and J ends lost 0 bases and 3 bases respectively, with 12 bases between them.

The J gene is TRBJ2-2, the V gene TRBV10-1, with a weak D call TRBD2 (5 bases). V lost 9 bases to trimming and J lost 2 bases, with 13 bases between them. The length of the CDR3 is 14 residues. CDR1 is WNHNN and CDR2 is SYGVQD in the germline V gene (reference sequence). CDR3 in amino acids: CAREDKPNTGELFF. The CDR3 DNA reads as TGCGCCAGGGAGGATAAACCAAACACCGGGGAGCTGTTTTTT.

With respect to this clonotype: A much bigger clone sits one base away, suggesting this may be a read error. V is TRBV11-2 and J is TRBJ2-3; 14 bases map to TRBD2. The CDR3 is 20 residues long. After removal of 5 bases from V and 0 bases from J, the junction contained 13 bases not matched to a gene. CDR1 is SGHAT, CDR2 FQNNGV, per germline. The CDR3 here is CASSPTGLAGVYGSTDTQYF. In DNA form, the CDR3 reads TGTGCCAGCAGCCCAACGGGACTAGCGGGAGTGTATGGGAGCACAGATACGCAGTATTTT.

The V and J genes are TRBV19 and TRBJ2-7; D possibly corresponds to TRBD1 (5 bases). This CDR3 contains 15 residues. From germline, CDR1 is LNHDA and CDR2 SQIVND (reference sequence). V was shortened by 1 base and J by 3 bases, with 13 bases between the two germline ends. Written as DNA, the CDR3 is TGTGCCAGTAGTATAGCCCCAGGGAAAGGCTACGAGCAGTACTTC. As protein: CASSIAPGKGYEQYF.